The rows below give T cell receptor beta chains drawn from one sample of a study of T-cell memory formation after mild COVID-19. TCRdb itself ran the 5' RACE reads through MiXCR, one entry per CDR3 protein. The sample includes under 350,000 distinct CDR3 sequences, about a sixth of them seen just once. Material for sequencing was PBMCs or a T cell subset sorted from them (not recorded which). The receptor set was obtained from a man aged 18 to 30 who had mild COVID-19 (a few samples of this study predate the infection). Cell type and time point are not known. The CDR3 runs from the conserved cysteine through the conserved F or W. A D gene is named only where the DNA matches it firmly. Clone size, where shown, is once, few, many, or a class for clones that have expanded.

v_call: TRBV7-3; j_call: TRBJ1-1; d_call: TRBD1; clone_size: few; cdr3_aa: CATSSAGGSTEAFF; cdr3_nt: TGTGCCACCTCCTCCGCAGGGGGAAGCACTGAAGCTTTCTTT
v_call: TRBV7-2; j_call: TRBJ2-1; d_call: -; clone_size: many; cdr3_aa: CASSFRVSGPEQFF; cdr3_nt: TGTGCCAGCAGCTTCAGGGTTTCGGGTCCTGAGCAGTTCTTC
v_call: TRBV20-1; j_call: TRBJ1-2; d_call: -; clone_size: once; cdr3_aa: CSARNGRTARGYTF; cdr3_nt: TGCAGTGCTAGAAACGGGAGGACCGCCCGTGGCTACACCTTC
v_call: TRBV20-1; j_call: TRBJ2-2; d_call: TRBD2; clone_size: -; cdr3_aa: CSASLLAANTGELFF; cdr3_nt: TGCAGTGCTAGTCTCCTAGCGGCAAACACCGGGGAGCTGTTTTTT
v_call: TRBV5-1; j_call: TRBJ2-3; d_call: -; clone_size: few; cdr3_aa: CASSLAIDFGNTQYF; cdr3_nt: TGCGCCAGCAGCTTAGCCATCGACTTCGGGAATACGCAGTATTTT
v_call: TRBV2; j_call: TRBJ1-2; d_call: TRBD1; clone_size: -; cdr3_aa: CASSVQDRVRGYTF; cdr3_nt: TGTGCCAGCAGTGTCCAAGACAGGGTTCGCGGCTACACCTTC
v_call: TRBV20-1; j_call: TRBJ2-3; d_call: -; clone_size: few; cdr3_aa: CTTLPGGGDTQYF; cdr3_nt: TGCACCACACTACCGGGGGGCGGCGATACGCAGTATTTT
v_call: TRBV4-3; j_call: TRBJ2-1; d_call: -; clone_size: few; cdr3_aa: CASSQDRMGSEQFF; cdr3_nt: TGCGCCAGCAGCCAAGATAGGATGGGATCTGAGCAGTTCTTC
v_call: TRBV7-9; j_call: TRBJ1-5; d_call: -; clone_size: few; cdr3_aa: CASSLDEQPQHF; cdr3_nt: TGTGCCAGCAGCTTAGACGAGCAGCCCCAGCATTTT
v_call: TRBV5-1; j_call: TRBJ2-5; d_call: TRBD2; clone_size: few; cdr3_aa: CASRRRGRGGEETQYF; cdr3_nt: TGCGCCAGCAGACGACGGGGACGGGGGGGCGAAGAGACCCAGTACTTC
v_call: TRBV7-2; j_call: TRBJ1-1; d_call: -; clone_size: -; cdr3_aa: CASSWDKRNTEAFF; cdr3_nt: TGTGCCAGCAGCTGGGACAAACGGAACACTGAAGCTTTCTTT
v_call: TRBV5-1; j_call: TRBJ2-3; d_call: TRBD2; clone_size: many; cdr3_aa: CASSLAMAGGTDTQYF; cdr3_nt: TGCGCCAGCAGCTTGGCCATGGCGGGGGGCACAGATACGCAGTATTTT
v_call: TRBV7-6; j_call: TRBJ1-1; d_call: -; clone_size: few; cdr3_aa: CASSLEGMAAPPFF; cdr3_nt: TGTGCCAGCAGCTTAGAAGGGATGGCCGCTCCTCCTTTCTTT
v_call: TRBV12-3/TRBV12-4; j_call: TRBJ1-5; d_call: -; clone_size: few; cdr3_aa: CASSVLGSNQPQHF; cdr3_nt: TGTGCCAGCAGTGTTCTGGGGAGCAATCAGCCCCAGCATTTT
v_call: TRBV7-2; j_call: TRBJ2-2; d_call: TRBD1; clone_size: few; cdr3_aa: CASSLDRDRGHTGELFF; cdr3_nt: TGTGCCAGCAGCTTAGATCGTGACAGGGGTCACACCGGGGAGCTGTTTTTT
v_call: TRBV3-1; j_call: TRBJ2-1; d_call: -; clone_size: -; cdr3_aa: CASSRDTTSNEQFF; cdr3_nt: TGTGCCAGCAGCCGAGACACCACGAGCAATGAGCAGTTCTTC
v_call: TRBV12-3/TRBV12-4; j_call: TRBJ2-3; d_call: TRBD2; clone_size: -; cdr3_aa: CASSLSGGSSTDTQYF; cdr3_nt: TGTGCCAGCAGTCTTAGCGGGGGCTCTAGCACAGATACGCAGTATTTT
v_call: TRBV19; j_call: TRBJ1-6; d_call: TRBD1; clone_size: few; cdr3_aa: CASTGERPSPLHF; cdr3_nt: TGTGCCAGCACAGGGGAAAGACCTTCACCCCTCCACTTT
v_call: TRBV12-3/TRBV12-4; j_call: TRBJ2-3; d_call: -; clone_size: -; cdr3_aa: CASSKMGGTDTQYF; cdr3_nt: TGTGCCAGCAGTAAAATGGGTGGCACAGATACGCAGTATTTT
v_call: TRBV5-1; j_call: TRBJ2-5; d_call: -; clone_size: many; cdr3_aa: CASSLVGEETQYF; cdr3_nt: TGCGCCAGCAGCTTGGTTGGTGAGGAGACCCAGTACTTC
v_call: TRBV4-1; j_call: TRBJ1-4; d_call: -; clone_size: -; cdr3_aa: CASSQDGPGDEKLFF; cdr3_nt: TGCGCCAGCAGCCAAGATGGGCCAGGCGACGAAAAACTGTTTTTT
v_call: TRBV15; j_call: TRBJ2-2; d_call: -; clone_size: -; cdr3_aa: CATRQGAGELFF; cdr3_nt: TGTGCCACCAGGCAGGGAGCCGGGGAGCTGTTTTTT
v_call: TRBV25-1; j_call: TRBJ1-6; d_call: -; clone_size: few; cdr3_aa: CASSEWDSTLHF; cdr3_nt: TGTGCCAGCAGTGAATGGGACTCGACCCTCCACTTT
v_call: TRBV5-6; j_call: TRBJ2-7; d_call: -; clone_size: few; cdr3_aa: CASSPGISSYEQYF; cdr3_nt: TGTGCCAGCAGCCCGGGGATTAGCTCCTACGAGCAGTACTTC
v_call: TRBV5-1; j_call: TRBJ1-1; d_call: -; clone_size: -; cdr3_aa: CASSLGFGGGTEAFF; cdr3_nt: TGCGCCAGCAGCTTGGGTTTCGGGGGAGGCACTGAAGCTTTCTTT
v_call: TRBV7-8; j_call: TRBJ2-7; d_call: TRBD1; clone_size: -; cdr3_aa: CASRYTGGPGKQYF; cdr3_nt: TGTGCCAGCAGATATACAGGGGGCCCGGGGAAGCAGTACTTC
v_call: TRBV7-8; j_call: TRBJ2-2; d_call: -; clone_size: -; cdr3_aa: CSSSLGRTNTGELFF; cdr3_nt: TGTTCCAGCAGCCTGGGACGGACGAACACCGGGGAGCTGTTTTTT
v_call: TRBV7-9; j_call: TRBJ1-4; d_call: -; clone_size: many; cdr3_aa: CASSLSEKLFF; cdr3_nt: TGTGCCAGCAGCTTAAGTGAAAAACTGTTTTTT
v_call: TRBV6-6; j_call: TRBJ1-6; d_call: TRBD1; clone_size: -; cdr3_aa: CASSPGTGRALHF; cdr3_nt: TGTGCCAGCAGCCCCGGGACAGGGAGGGCCCTCCACTTT
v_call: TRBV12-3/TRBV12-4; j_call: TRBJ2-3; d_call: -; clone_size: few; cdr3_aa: CASSPPGRSDTQYF; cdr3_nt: TGTGCCAGCAGTCCACCCGGGCGGTCAGATACGCAGTATTTT
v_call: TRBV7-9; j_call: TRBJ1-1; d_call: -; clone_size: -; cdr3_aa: CASTPGRANTEAFF; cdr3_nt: TGTGCCAGCACCCCGGGCAGGGCAAACACTGAAGCTTTCTTT